This passage covers 18 T cell receptor beta chains from one sample sequenced in a study of blood T cell repertoires in COVID-19. Using immunoSEQ multiplex PCR, the repertoire was profiled, and TCRdb retains in-frame clones only, with some absent. The top ten hold roughly 44% of the sample, which has about 69,000 clones, just under 80% seen once. Material: peripheral blood. The receptors stem from a human donor in a cohort sampled during active COVID-19.

This chain joins TRBV28 and TRBJ2-1, with D tentatively TRBD2 (6 bases). The V end lost 5 bases, the J end lost 6 bases, and 17 bases lay between the germline ends. Per the germline V gene, CDR1 is MDHEN and CDR2 is SYDVKM. CDR3 size: 15 residues. CDR3 DNA: TGTGCCAGCAGTCCGCCGGGACTGCCTGGCAATGAGCAGTTCTTC. Residues: CASSPPGLPGNEQFF.

This clone was detected only once. The chain carries TRBV2 and TRBJ1-4; D is unclear. The V gene lost 0 bases and the J gene lost 0 bases, with 5 bases spanning the gap. Germline CDR1 and CDR2: SNHLY and FYNNEI. The CDR3 runs 15 residues. The CDR3 spells CASSEALATNEKLFF. Written as DNA, the CDR3 is TGTGCCAGCAGTGAAGCACTAGCAACTAATGAAAAACTGTTTTTT.

The chain recombines TRBV19 with TRBJ2-3; no definite D call. V gave up 5 bases and J gave up 4 bases, with 13 bases separating them. This CDR3 is built from 14 residues. Per the germline V gene, CDR1 is LNHDA and CDR2 is SQIVND (reference sequence). The CDR3, as DNA: TGTGCCAGTAGTGGCCGGGTACCCTCAGATACGCAGTATTTT. Encoded protein: CASSGRVPSDTQYF.

The rearrangement links TRBV19 to TRBJ1-1; no definite D call. From germline, CDR1 is LNHDA and CDR2 SQIVND (reference sequence). V was shortened by 8 bases and J by 5 bases, with 15 bases between the two germline ends. This CDR3 is built from 13 residues. CDR3 residues: CASSQLRWTEAFF. The CDR3 nucleotides are TGTGCCAGTTCGCAACTTCGATGGACTGAAGCTTTCTTT.

J is TRBJ2-3 and V is TRBV27; 7 bases are shared with TRBD2. Germline lookup yields CDR1 MNHEY and CDR2 SMNVEV (reference sequence). The CDR3 runs 15 residues. With 7 bases clipped from V and 0 bases from J, the junction kept 7 bases outside the gene matches. The CDR3 here is CASKWREFSTDTQYF. The DNA for the CDR3 is TGTGCCAGCAAGTGGCGGGAGTTCAGCACAGATACGCAGTATTTT.

The CDR3 region has the DNA TGCGCCAGCAGCTTACACAGGGGAGCAAATGAAAAACTGTTTTTT. Protein: CASSLHRGANEKLFF. The J gene is TRBJ1-4, the V gene TRBV5-1; 7 nucleotides agree with TRBD1. The germline V gene encodes CDR1 SGHRS and CDR2 YFSETQ. The J segment lost 5 bases and the V segment lost 2 bases, leaving 6 bases of the junction unmatched. The CDR3 spans 15 residues.

The chain couples TRBV2 to TRBJ1-5, with 9 bases fitting TRBD1. CDR1 is SNHLY and CDR2 is FYNNEI in the germline V gene. The CDR3 contains 13 residues. The trim removed 8 bases at V and 3 bases at J, leaving 2 bases unmatched. Written as DNA, the CDR3 is TGTGCCAGCCGGACAGGGGTCAATCAGCCCCAGCATTTT. This gives the protein CASRTGVNQPQHF.

This rearrangement joins TRBV28 to TRBJ2-2, with TRBD1 matching 7 bases. With 5 bases clipped from V and 5 bases from J, the junction kept 11 bases outside the gene matches. The CDR3 runs to 16 residues. Germline V gives CDR1 MDHEN, CDR2 SYDVKM. The CDR3 here is CASSPLPGGRTGELFF. The CDR3 DNA is TGTGCCAGCAGTCCCCTCCCAGGGGGTAGGACCGGGGAGCTGTTTTTT.

This chain links TRBV7-2 with TRBJ2-5, with TRBD2 matching over 11 bases. CDR3 length: 14 residues. The V and J ends lost 7 bases and 4 bases, in that order; junction bases with no gene match: 5. In germline, CDR1 is SGHTA, CDR2 FQGNSA. The DNA for the CDR3 is TGTGCCAGCATTAGCGGGAGGGCCGGAGAGACCCAGTACTTC. This codes for CASISGRAGETQYF.

The gene calls are TRBV5-1 and TRBJ2-1, with a weak D call TRBD2 (5 bases). The germline CDR1 and CDR2 sequences are SGHRS and YFSETQ. Trimming took 5 bases from V and 0 from J, leaving 12 bases between them. This CDR3 has 15 amino acids. The CDR3 spells CASRLEGTSYNEQFF. CDR3 nucleotides: TGCGCCAGCAGGCTCGAGGGAACCTCCTACAATGAGCAGTTCTTC.

This chain uses TRBV11-3 with TRBJ2-3; 7 nucleotides match TRBD1. Losses at the gene ends were 6 bases for V and 1 base for J; bases not matched to a gene: 4. The CDR3 runs 14 residues. Germline CDR1 is SGHNT and CDR2 is YENEEA. CDR3 protein: CASSRGPGTDTQYF. CDR3 in DNA: TGTGCCAGCAGTAGGGGGCCCGGCACAGATACGCAGTATTTT. Together with reference TRBV11-3 and TRBJ2-3, the CDR3 gives the full variable domain: EAGVVQSPRYKIIEKKQPVAFWCNPISGHNTLYWYLQNLGQGPELLIRYENEEAVDDSQLPKDRFSAERLKGVDSTLKIQPAELGDSAVYLCASSRGPGTDTQYFGPGTRLTVL.

This clone has just one count. V usage is TRBV23-1 and J usage is TRBJ2-7; the match to TRBD1 covers 9 bases. TRBV23-1 is annotated as an ORF whose role is uncertain. CDR3 length: 16 amino acids. Trimming removed 7 bases from V and 1 base from J; junction bases left unmatched: 11. CDR3 protein: CASTQGRDRASYEQYF. The DNA of the CDR3 is TGCGCCAGCACCCAGGGAAGGGACAGGGCATCCTACGAGCAGTACTTC.

The CDR3 protein is CSGTTYEQYF. CDR3 DNA sequence: TGCAGCGGGACAACCTACGAGCAGTACTTC. The chain combines TRBV29-1 with TRBJ2-7; tentatively, D is TRBD1 (5 bases). CDR1 SQVTM and CDR2 ANQGSEA come from the germline V gene. This CDR3 spans 10 amino acids. The V and J ends lost 7 bases and 2 bases respectively, with 6 bases between them.

The chain carries TRBV27 and TRBJ1-6; 9 bases are a match to TRBD1. The CDR3 has 17 residues. Trimming took 0 bases from V and 9 from J; bases not matched to a gene: 9. Germline values: CDR1 MNHEY, CDR2 SMNVEV (reference sequence). The CDR3 is CASSLSPLRDRVSPLHF. Here the CDR3 DNA reads TGTGCCAGCAGTTTATCCCCTCTCCGGGACAGGGTTTCACCCCTCCACTTT.

The genes are TRBV6-5 and TRBJ1-4, with unresolved D. V gave up 2 bases and J gave up 1 base, with 8 bases separating them. There are 15 residues in the CDR3. CDR1 MNHEY and CDR2 SVGAGI come from the germline V gene. CDR3 loop: CASSYAGKTNEKLFF. DNA of the CDR3: TGTGCCAGCAGTTACGCGGGGAAAACTAATGAAAAACTGTTTTTT.

The CDR3 bases are TGTGCCAGCTCACCACGGGCCAGGGAGGACGAGCAGTACTTC. This gives the protein CASSPRAREDEQYF. V is TRBV18 and J is TRBJ2-7, with D possibly TRBD2 on 6 matching bases. Germline CDR1 KGHSH, CDR2 LQKENI. Trimming removed 1 base from V and 5 bases from J, with 12 bases in between. The CDR3 is made up of 14 amino acids.

The DNA for the CDR3 is TGTGCCACCTTACGAGAACAGGGTGAGGGAACGCAGTATTTT. It translates to CATLREQGEGTQYF. The V and J genes are TRBV15 and TRBJ2-3; possible D gene TRBD1, 6 bases. The CDR3 sequence is 14 residues long. Between the trimmed V and J ends, which lost 8 bases and 9 bases, there was a span of 21 bases. CDR1 is LNHNV and CDR2 is YYDKDF in the germline V gene (reference sequence).

This chain uses TRBV19 with TRBJ2-1, with D possibly TRBD2 on 7 matching bases. Trimming pared 4 bases from V and 2 bases from J, leaving 15 bases between. Germline CDR1 reads LNHDA; CDR2 reads SQIVND (reference sequence). This CDR3 contains 16 residues. Written as DNA, the CDR3 is TGTGCCAGTAGTAGAGGGGGAGGGCCCCCCTACAATGAGCAGTTCTTC. It specifies CASSRGGGPPYNEQFF. Full variable domain (remainder filled in from reference TRBV19 and TRBJ2-1): DGGITQSPKYLFRKEGQNVTLSCEQNLNHDAMYWYRQDPGQGLRLIYYSQIVNDFQKGDIAEGYSVSREKKESFPLTVTSAQKNPTAFYLCASSRGGGPPYNEQFFGPGTRLTVL.